These T cell receptor beta chains were read from a single sample in a study of human T cells and chemical hapten exposure. TCRdb used MiXCR to reprocess the reads, holding one entry per CDR3 protein. Altogether about 120,000 distinct CDR3 sequences are present, roughly 8.5% being singletons, with the ten largest covering about 1.4%. The sequenced material came from whole blood. The receptors shown here come from a human donor in good health. Some clones in this sample may be carry-over from other donors' samples. The CDR3 runs from the conserved cysteine through the conserved F or W. A D gene is named only where the DNA matches it firmly. Only part of the rows carry a size: once, few, many, or a class if the clone is expanded.

j_gene: TRBJ2-1; abundance: many; v_gene: TRBV11-2; d_gene: TRBD2; CDR3aa: CASRGLAGGHNEQFF; CDR3nt: TGTGCCAGCAGAGGACTAGCGGGGGGCCACAATGAGCAGTTCTTC
j_gene: TRBJ2-7; abundance: few; v_gene: TRBV5-4; d_gene: .; CDR3aa: CASSPTREGREQYF; CDR3nt: TGTGCCAGCAGTCCGACTAGAGAGGGACGCGAGCAGTACTTC
j_gene: TRBJ2-3; abundance: many; v_gene: TRBV6-5; d_gene: TRBD1; CDR3aa: CASSYRGQGTDTQYF; CDR3nt: TGTGCCAGCAGTTACAGGGGACAGGGTACAGATACGCAGTATTTT
j_gene: TRBJ2-3; abundance: many; v_gene: TRBV5-1; d_gene: .; CDR3aa: CASRLDSSRDTQYF; CDR3nt: TGCGCCAGCAGGCTGGACAGCTCGAGAGATACGCAGTATTTT
j_gene: TRBJ1-5; abundance: many; v_gene: TRBV2; d_gene: TRBD1; CDR3aa: CASRVPGQGRGNQPQHF; CDR3nt: TGTGCCAGCAGGGTCCCGGGACAGGGTCGGGGCAATCAGCCCCAGCATTTT
j_gene: TRBJ1-3; abundance: .; v_gene: TRBV6-6; d_gene: .; CDR3aa: CASSYSKLQTTGNTIYF; CDR3nt: TGTGCCAGCAGTTACTCGAAGCTACAAACTACTGGAAACACCATATATTTT
j_gene: TRBJ2-3; abundance: .; v_gene: TRBV9; d_gene: .; CDR3aa: CASSPGRGTGTDTQYF; CDR3nt: TGTGCCAGCAGCCCCGGGAGGGGGACAGGCACAGATACGCAGTATTTT
j_gene: TRBJ1-2; abundance: few; v_gene: TRBV12-3/TRBV12-4; d_gene: TRBD1; CDR3aa: CASTAGGGSSYGYTF; CDR3nt: TGTGCCAGCACCGCAGGGGGAGGGAGTTCCTATGGCTACACCTTC
j_gene: TRBJ1-6; abundance: many; v_gene: TRBV6-5; d_gene: .; CDR3aa: CASSYSRAAFNSPLHF; CDR3nt: TGTGCCAGCAGTTACTCGAGGGCCGCCTTTAATTCACCCCTCCACTTT
j_gene: TRBJ2-1; abundance: few; v_gene: TRBV6-2/TRBV6-3; d_gene: TRBD2; CDR3aa: CASSQHGLGSSYNEQFF; CDR3nt: TGTGCCAGCAGTCAGCACGGACTAGGGAGCTCCTACAATGAGCAGTTCTTC
j_gene: TRBJ1-5; abundance: many; v_gene: TRBV12-5; d_gene: .; CDR3aa: CASQIRRDDSNQPQHF; CDR3nt: TGTGCTAGTCAAATCCGCAGAGACGATAGCAATCAGCCCCAGCATTTT
j_gene: TRBJ2-4; abundance: few; v_gene: TRBV7-9; d_gene: TRBD2; CDR3aa: CASSSSGSSAKNIQYF; CDR3nt: TGTGCCAGCAGCTCGAGCGGGAGCAGCGCCAAAAACATTCAGTACTTC
j_gene: TRBJ1-1; abundance: many; v_gene: TRBV5-1; d_gene: .; CDR3aa: CASSAGLRGNTEAFF; CDR3nt: TGCGCCAGCAGCGCGGGACTCCGGGGGAACACTGAAGCTTTCTTT
j_gene: TRBJ2-7; abundance: few; v_gene: TRBV29-1; d_gene: TRBD1; CDR3aa: CSVVVRDRGGYEQYF; CDR3nt: TGCAGCGTTGTGGTCCGGGACAGGGGAGGCTACGAGCAGTACTTC
j_gene: TRBJ2-5; abundance: many; v_gene: TRBV20-1; d_gene: .; CDR3aa: CSARLQGPQETQYF; CDR3nt: TGCAGTGCTAGGTTACAGGGACCCCAAGAGACCCAGTACTTC
j_gene: TRBJ2-3; abundance: few; v_gene: TRBV24-1; d_gene: TRBD1; CDR3aa: CATSDAGGLDTQYF; CDR3nt: TGTGCCACCAGTGACGCAGGGGGCTTAGATACGCAGTATTTT
j_gene: TRBJ2-5; abundance: few; v_gene: TRBV7-9; d_gene: TRBD1; CDR3aa: CAGRTGAVQETQYF; CDR3nt: TGTGCCGGCCGGACAGGGGCTGTCCAAGAGACCCAGTACTTC
j_gene: TRBJ2-1; abundance: few; v_gene: TRBV6-5; d_gene: .; CDR3aa: CASSLLTVNEQFF; CDR3nt: TGTGCCAGCAGTCTGCTGACAGTCAATGAGCAGTTCTTC
j_gene: TRBJ1-2; abundance: few; v_gene: TRBV30; d_gene: .; CDR3aa: CAWNTNGAGGYTF; CDR3nt: TGTGCCTGGAACACCAACGGGGCGGGCGGCTACACCTTC
j_gene: TRBJ1-1; abundance: many; v_gene: TRBV20-1; d_gene: .; CDR3aa: CSARGEGGTEAFF; CDR3nt: TGCAGTGCTAGAGGGGAGGGGGGCACTGAAGCTTTCTTT
j_gene: TRBJ1-1; abundance: few; v_gene: TRBV12-3/TRBV12-4; d_gene: .; CDR3aa: CASSPDWVEAFF; CDR3nt: TGTGCCAGCAGCCCTGACTGGGTTGAAGCTTTCTTT
j_gene: TRBJ2-5; abundance: few; v_gene: TRBV3-1; d_gene: .; CDR3aa: CASSQVEVETQYF; CDR3nt: TGTGCCAGCAGCCAAGTGGAGGTGGAGACCCAGTACTTC
j_gene: TRBJ1-5; abundance: .; v_gene: TRBV6-6; d_gene: TRBD1; CDR3aa: CASSIQGPREAQHF; CDR3nt: TGTGCCAGCAGCATACAGGGGCCCCGGGAAGCCCAGCATTTT
j_gene: TRBJ2-5; abundance: .; v_gene: TRBV19; d_gene: .; CDR3aa: CASSIGRYQETQYF; CDR3nt: TGTGCCAGTAGCATCGGCAGGTACCAAGAGACCCAGTACTTC
j_gene: TRBJ1-1; abundance: many; v_gene: TRBV6-2/TRBV6-3; d_gene: .; CDR3aa: CASSYSSANTEAFF; CDR3nt: TGTGCCAGCAGTTACTCTTCAGCGAACACTGAAGCTTTCTTT
j_gene: TRBJ2-5; abundance: few; v_gene: TRBV10-1; d_gene: .; CDR3aa: CASSESGHETQYF; CDR3nt: TGCGCCAGCAGTGAGTCAGGGCACGAGACCCAGTACTTC
j_gene: TRBJ1-6; abundance: few; v_gene: TRBV6-5; d_gene: TRBD1; CDR3aa: CASREGQGPRFTLHF; CDR3nt: TGTGCCAGCAGGGAAGGACAGGGGCCTCGTTTCACCCTCCACTTT
j_gene: TRBJ1-3; abundance: many; v_gene: TRBV7-2; d_gene: .; CDR3aa: CASSEGLTGNTIYF; CDR3nt: TGTGCCAGCAGCGAGGGACTGACTGGAAACACCATATATTTT
j_gene: TRBJ1-1; abundance: many; v_gene: TRBV4-2; d_gene: TRBD1; CDR3aa: CASSQDRGDTEAFF; CDR3nt: TGTGCCAGCAGCCAAGACAGGGGGGACACTGAAGCTTTCTTT
j_gene: TRBJ1-5; abundance: many; v_gene: TRBV3-1; d_gene: .; CDR3aa: CASSQGTNRYSNQPQHF; CDR3nt: TGTGCCAGCAGCCAAGGTACTAACAGGTATAGCAATCAGCCCCAGCATTTT
j_gene: TRBJ2-7; abundance: few; v_gene: TRBV11-2; d_gene: .; CDR3aa: CASSLEPGTAEQYF; CDR3nt: TGTGCCAGCAGCTTAGAACCGGGGACCGCGGAGCAGTACTTC
j_gene: TRBJ2-1; abundance: .; v_gene: TRBV5-1; d_gene: .; CDR3aa: CASSLAGRRNEQFF; CDR3nt: TGCGCCAGCAGCTTGGCGGGAAGGCGCAATGAGCAGTTCTTC
j_gene: TRBJ1-6; abundance: many; v_gene: TRBV5-1; d_gene: TRBD1; CDR3aa: CASSFVAGQGDSPLHF; CDR3nt: TGCGCCAGCAGCTTCGTGGCTGGACAGGGGGACTCACCCCTCCACTTT
j_gene: TRBJ2-3; abundance: many; v_gene: TRBV20-1; d_gene: TRBD1; CDR3aa: CSGQGEVMADTQYF; CDR3nt: TGCAGTGGTCAGGGGGAAGTTATGGCAGATACGCAGTATTTT
j_gene: TRBJ2-1; abundance: many; v_gene: TRBV5-1; d_gene: TRBD1; CDR3aa: CASSLRDRGTFSYNEQFF; CDR3nt: TGCGCCAGCAGCTTGCGAGACAGGGGAACCTTCTCCTACAATGAGCAGTTCTTC
j_gene: TRBJ2-2; abundance: few; v_gene: TRBV7-9; d_gene: TRBD1; CDR3aa: CASSLETPGQGNTGELFF; CDR3nt: TGTGCCAGCAGCTTAGAGACACCGGGACAGGGGAACACCGGGGAGCTGTTTTTT
j_gene: TRBJ2-1; abundance: .; v_gene: TRBV24-1; d_gene: .; CDR3aa: CATSDLGRNEQFF; CDR3nt: TGTGCCACCAGTGATCTGGGCCGGAATGAGCAGTTCTTC